Each of the 6 T cell receptor beta chains below was sequenced from the same sample in a study of cytomegalovirus exposure and HLA in healthy donors. The repertoire was sequenced with immunoSEQ multiplex PCR; TCRdb's copy has only in-frame clones and lacks some. Among 43,000 or so clones listed, approximately 90% were seen once. Sequenced: PBMCs. These receptors all come from a man aged 18-30 years in good health and CMV-seronegative.

The chain employs TRBV19 and TRBJ1-3; D perhaps matches TRBD1 (5 bases). CDR3 length equals 14 residues. Germline CDR1 is LNHDA and CDR2 is SQIVND (reference sequence). Trimming shortened V by 10 bases and J by 4 bases, and 17 bases separated the two germline ends. The CDR3 sequence is CATTSGGAGNTIYF. In DNA form, the CDR3 reads TGTGCCACCACCTCCGGAGGGGCCGGAAACACCATATATTTT.

The chain carries TRBV14 and TRBJ2-7; D unclear. Per the germline V gene, CDR1 is SGHDN and CDR2 is FVKESK. Between the trimmed V and J ends, which lost 3 bases and 0 bases, there was a span of 9 bases. The CDR3 runs 14 residues. CDR3 amino acids: CASSHRHLSYEQYF. CDR3 nucleotide sequence: TGTGCCAGCAGCCATCGACATCTCTCCTACGAGCAGTACTTC.

The gene calls are TRBV2 and TRBJ1-5; possibly TRBD1 for D (6 bases). The CDR3 consists of 15 residues. CDR1 is SNHLY and CDR2 is FYNNEI in the germline V gene. V lost 2 bases and J 4 bases, leaving 12 bases between the germline ends. CDR3 amino acids: CASSEQGSWNQPQHF. The CDR3 coding sequence is TGTGCCAGCAGTGAACAGGGGAGCTGGAATCAGCCCCAGCATTTT.

The sample holds one count of this clone. The chain uses TRBV27 and TRBJ1-1; D remains unclear. Germline V gives CDR1 MNHEY, CDR2 SMNVEV (reference sequence). V lost 5 bases, J lost 1 base, and 11 bases lay in between. The CDR3 spans 14 residues. The CDR3 coding sequence is TGTGCCAGCAGTGGTGGACTGTGGAACACTGAAGCTTTCTTT. Translated, it gives CASSGGLWNTEAFF.

The chain carries TRBV6-1 and TRBJ1-2, with 9 bases matching TRBD1. The V segment lost 3 bases and the J segment 14 bases; nucleotides outside the gene matches: 4. This CDR3 region has 11 residues. Germline values: CDR1 MNHNS, CDR2 SASEGT. The CDR3 DNA is TGTGCCAGCAGTGAGGGACAGGGAGGGACCTTC. Translation gives CASSEGQGGTF.

In the case of this clone: The sample holds other DNA sequences that translate to the same CDR3. The chain has TRBV6-5 and TRBJ2-7, with D tentatively TRBD1 (5 bases). The CDR3 totals 14 residues. The germline CDR1 and CDR2 sequences are MNHEY and SVGAGI. Trimming took off 0 bases at V and 4 bases at J, with 10 bases between the two ends. CDR3 nucleotide sequence: TGTGCCAGCAGTTACTCGACTCCAGGGTACGAGCAGTACTTC. Translated: CASSYSTPGYEQYF.